This is a list of T cell receptor beta chains from one sample in a study of control samples from healthy donors and cancer patients. Generated by immunoSEQ multiplex PCR, the TCRdb table keeps only in-frame clones and is missing some. The table shows about 140,000 clones, with 75% to 90% occurring only once. Specimen: blood. The receptors were gathered from a woman aged 25-40 years in good health. CDR3s include the opening cysteine and the closing phenylalanine or tryptophan. The D gene is left open where the match is weak. The size entry is marked missing in some rows and otherwise reads once, few, many or a size class.

-	TRBV4-1	TRBJ2-7	TRBD2	CASSHLAVSYEQYF	TGCGCCAGCAGCCACCTAGCGGTTTCCTACGAGCAGTACTTC
-	TRBV6-5	TRBJ2-5	-	CASSYRSGTQYF	TGTGCCAGCAGTTACCGGAGCGGGACCCAGTACTTC
once	TRBV5-4	TRBJ2-3	-	CASSLVLTSTDTQYF	TGTGCCAGCAGCTTGGTCCTCACCAGCACAGATACGCAGTATTTT
-	TRBV19	TRBJ2-2	TRBD2	CASSIGGGGTGELFF	TGTGCCAGTAGTATAGGCGGGGGAGGCACCGGGGAGCTGTTTTTT
-	TRBV6-5	TRBJ2-5	-	CASRTDQETQYF	TGTGCCAGCAGGACAGACCAAGAGACCCAGTACTTC
few	TRBV2	TRBJ1-4	TRBD1	CASSDGTGGPKLFF	TGTGCCAGCAGTGATGGGACAGGGGGCCCGAAACTGTTTTTT
-	TRBV4-2	TRBJ2-1	TRBD2	CASSHVLAGNNEQFF	TGTGCCAGCAGCCACGTACTAGCGGGAAACAATGAGCAGTTCTTC
-	TRBV2	TRBJ2-6	-	CASSEEWDSGANVLTF	TGTGCCAGCAGTGAAGAATGGGACTCTGGGGCCAACGTCCTGACTTTC
-	TRBV7-2	TRBJ2-3	-	CASSLVSGVTDTQYF	TGTGCCAGCAGCTTAGTCTCGGGAGTGACAGATACGCAGTATTTT
-	TRBV6-4	TRBJ1-1	TRBD1	CASRGQGRTEAFF	TGTGCCAGCAGGGGACAGGGTCGGACTGAAGCTTTCTTT
-	TRBV27	TRBJ2-7	-	CASSQGLFLSSEQYF	TGTGCCAGCAGTCAGGGGTTATTCCTCTCGTCCGAGCAGTACTTC
-	TRBV24-1	TRBJ2-7	TRBD2	CATTGGGCSYEQYF	TGTGCCACCACCGGGGGGGGATGCTCCTACGAGCAGTACTTC
-	TRBV2	TRBJ1-6	-	CAGRSGNNSPLHF	TGTGCCGGGAGGTCCGGGAACAATTCACCCCTCCACTTT
-	TRBV3-1/TRBV3-2	TRBJ1-1	TRBD1	CASSRQDRGGEAFF	TGTGCCAGCAGCCGACAGGACAGGGGAGGTGAAGCTTTCTTT
-	TRBV6-5	TRBJ2-5	TRBD1	CASSYRTGGQETQYF	TGTGCCAGCAGTTACCGGACAGGGGGCCAAGAGACCCAGTACTTC
-	TRBV2	TRBJ2-3	-	CASTTRPGPDTQYF	TGTGCCAGCACTACACGACCGGGTCCGGATACGCAGTATTTT
-	TRBV5-6	TRBJ2-7	TRBD2	CASSLTGTSYEQYF	TGTGCCAGCAGCCTAACCGGGACTAGCTACGAGCAGTACTTC
-	TRBV12-3/TRBV12-4	TRBJ2-1	-	CASSGRDEQFF	TGTGCCAGCAGTGGTCGAGATGAGCAGTTCTTC
-	TRBV5-1	TRBJ1-1	-	CASGITGTTEAFF	TGCGCCAGCGGAATAACAGGGACCACTGAAGCTTTCTTT
-	TRBV29-1	TRBJ2-7	-	CSVSWDSGYEQYF	TGCAGCGTATCCTGGGACTCGGGATACGAGCAGTACTTC
-	TRBV5-1	TRBJ2-7	-	CASSLGSHEQYF	TGCGCCAGCAGCTTAGGTTCCCACGAGCAGTACTTC
-	TRBV25-1	TRBJ1-5	TRBD1	CASSEGQGAPAQHF	TGTGCCAGCAGTGAAGGGCAGGGGGCCCCAGCCCAGCATTTT
-	TRBV6-5	TRBJ2-1	-	CASSYSFWGDEQFF	TGTGCCAGCAGTTACTCCTTTTGGGGGGATGAGCAGTTCTTC
-	TRBV28	TRBJ1-2	-	CASSPPERHLGGYTF	TGTGCCAGCAGTCCTCCGGAAAGACATCTGGGGGGCTACACCTTC
-	TRBV10-3	TRBJ2-7	-	CAIRFGAPNEQYF	TGTGCCATAAGATTCGGGGCACCCAACGAGCAGTACTTC
-	TRBV6-1	TRBJ1-1	-	CASSEAGGRNTEAFF	TGTGCCAGCAGTGAAGCGGGGGGGCGGAACACTGAAGCTTTCTTT
-	TRBV19	TRBJ1-1	TRBD1	CASSARSGTGHRNVNTEAFF	TGTGCCAGTAGTGCCCGATCCGGGACAGGCCATAGAAATGTGAACACTGAAGCTTTCTTT
once	TRBV24-1	TRBJ1-4	TRBD1	CATSDPPGTGKGEKLFF	TGTGCCACCAGTGATCCCCCCGGGACAGGGAAGGGCGAAAAACTGTTTTTT
few	TRBV5-5	TRBJ1-2	-	CASSLAKGSGTYGYTF	TGTGCCAGCAGCTTGGCCAAAGGGTCAGGGACTTATGGCTACACCTTC
-	TRBV27	TRBJ1-1	-	CASSLLGAMNTEAFF	TGTGCCAGCAGTTTATTGGGGGCCATGAACACTGAAGCTTTCTTT
-	TRBV3-1/TRBV3-2	TRBJ2-5	-	CASSQDPSEGETQYF	TGTGCCAGCAGCCAAGATCCTAGCGAAGGGGAGACCCAGTACTTC
-	TRBV5-4	TRBJ2-7	TRBD1	CASSFGGRGQGSYEQYF	TGTGCCAGCAGCTTTGGCGGACGGGGACAGGGTTCCTACGAGCAGTACTTC
-	TRBV18	TRBJ1-1	-	CASSQQAAEAFF	TGTGCCAGCTCACAACAGGCAGCTGAAGCTTTCTTT
-	TRBV20-1	TRBJ1-2	-	CSARVMTVSTF	TGCAGTGCTAGGGTAATGACAGTGAGCACCTTC
-	TRBV5-1	TRBJ2-3	-	CASSHGVADTQYF	TGCGCCAGCAGCCATGGGGTGGCAGATACGCAGTATTTT
-	TRBV5-6	TRBJ1-1	TRBD1	CASSLVDRLNTEAFF	TGTGCCAGCAGCTTGGTGGACAGGTTGAACACTGAAGCTTTCTTT
-	TRBV28	TRBJ1-2	-	CASSSGGPYGYTF	TGTGCCAGCAGTTCAGGAGGACCCTATGGCTACACCTTC
-	TRBV5-1	TRBJ2-1	TRBD1	CASSFPLGTVNEQFF	TGCGCCAGCAGCTTCCCTTTGGGGACAGTCAATGAGCAGTTCTTC
-	TRBV5-4	TRBJ2-7	TRBD2	CATFLGPAGVGEQYF	TGTGCCACCTTCCTAGGGCCAGCGGGAGTTGGGGAGCAGTACTTC
-	TRBV6-4	TRBJ2-1	TRBD2	CASSASGNYNEQFF	TGTGCCAGCAGCGCTAGCGGGAATTACAATGAGCAGTTCTTC
-	TRBV7-9	TRBJ2-5	-	CASSLDGGYQETQYF	TGTGCCAGCAGCTTAGATGGGGGGTACCAAGAGACCCAGTACTTC
-	TRBV11-2	TRBJ1-2	-	CASTPDATVRYGYTF	TGTGCCAGCACCCCTGACGCCACTGTACGGTATGGCTACACCTTC